The clone carrying this TCR beta chain was recorded once. This record comes from a study of blood T cell repertoires in COVID-19. Study-level information: The United States, Italy and Spain supplied acute and convalescent COVID-19 samples. T cells, B-cell-depleted T cells, or PBMCs provided the cDNA or gDNA that served as material.

In the original processing: Reference gene primer amplification gave nucleated cell count estimates. Assay used: immunoSEQ multiplex PCR; TCRdb lists only in-frame clones, some missing. V and J calls and clone size are those listed in that table; D and trimming were worked out from the DNA. The sample contains some 50,000 clones, more than 70% of which appear only once. With V trimmed by 4 bases and J by 2 bases, 4 bases remained unmatched. Germline V CDR1 and CDR2: LGHNT, FRNRAP. The CDR3 is 14 amino acids. The sample consisted of peripheral blood. V is TRBV12-5 and J is TRBJ1-1, with 7 bases matching TRBD1. This receptor was identified in a human donor in a cohort sampled during active COVID-19. CDR3 coding DNA: TGTGCTAGTGGTTCGGGACAGAAAAACACTGAAGCTTTCTTT. Its translation: CASGSGQKNTEAFF.